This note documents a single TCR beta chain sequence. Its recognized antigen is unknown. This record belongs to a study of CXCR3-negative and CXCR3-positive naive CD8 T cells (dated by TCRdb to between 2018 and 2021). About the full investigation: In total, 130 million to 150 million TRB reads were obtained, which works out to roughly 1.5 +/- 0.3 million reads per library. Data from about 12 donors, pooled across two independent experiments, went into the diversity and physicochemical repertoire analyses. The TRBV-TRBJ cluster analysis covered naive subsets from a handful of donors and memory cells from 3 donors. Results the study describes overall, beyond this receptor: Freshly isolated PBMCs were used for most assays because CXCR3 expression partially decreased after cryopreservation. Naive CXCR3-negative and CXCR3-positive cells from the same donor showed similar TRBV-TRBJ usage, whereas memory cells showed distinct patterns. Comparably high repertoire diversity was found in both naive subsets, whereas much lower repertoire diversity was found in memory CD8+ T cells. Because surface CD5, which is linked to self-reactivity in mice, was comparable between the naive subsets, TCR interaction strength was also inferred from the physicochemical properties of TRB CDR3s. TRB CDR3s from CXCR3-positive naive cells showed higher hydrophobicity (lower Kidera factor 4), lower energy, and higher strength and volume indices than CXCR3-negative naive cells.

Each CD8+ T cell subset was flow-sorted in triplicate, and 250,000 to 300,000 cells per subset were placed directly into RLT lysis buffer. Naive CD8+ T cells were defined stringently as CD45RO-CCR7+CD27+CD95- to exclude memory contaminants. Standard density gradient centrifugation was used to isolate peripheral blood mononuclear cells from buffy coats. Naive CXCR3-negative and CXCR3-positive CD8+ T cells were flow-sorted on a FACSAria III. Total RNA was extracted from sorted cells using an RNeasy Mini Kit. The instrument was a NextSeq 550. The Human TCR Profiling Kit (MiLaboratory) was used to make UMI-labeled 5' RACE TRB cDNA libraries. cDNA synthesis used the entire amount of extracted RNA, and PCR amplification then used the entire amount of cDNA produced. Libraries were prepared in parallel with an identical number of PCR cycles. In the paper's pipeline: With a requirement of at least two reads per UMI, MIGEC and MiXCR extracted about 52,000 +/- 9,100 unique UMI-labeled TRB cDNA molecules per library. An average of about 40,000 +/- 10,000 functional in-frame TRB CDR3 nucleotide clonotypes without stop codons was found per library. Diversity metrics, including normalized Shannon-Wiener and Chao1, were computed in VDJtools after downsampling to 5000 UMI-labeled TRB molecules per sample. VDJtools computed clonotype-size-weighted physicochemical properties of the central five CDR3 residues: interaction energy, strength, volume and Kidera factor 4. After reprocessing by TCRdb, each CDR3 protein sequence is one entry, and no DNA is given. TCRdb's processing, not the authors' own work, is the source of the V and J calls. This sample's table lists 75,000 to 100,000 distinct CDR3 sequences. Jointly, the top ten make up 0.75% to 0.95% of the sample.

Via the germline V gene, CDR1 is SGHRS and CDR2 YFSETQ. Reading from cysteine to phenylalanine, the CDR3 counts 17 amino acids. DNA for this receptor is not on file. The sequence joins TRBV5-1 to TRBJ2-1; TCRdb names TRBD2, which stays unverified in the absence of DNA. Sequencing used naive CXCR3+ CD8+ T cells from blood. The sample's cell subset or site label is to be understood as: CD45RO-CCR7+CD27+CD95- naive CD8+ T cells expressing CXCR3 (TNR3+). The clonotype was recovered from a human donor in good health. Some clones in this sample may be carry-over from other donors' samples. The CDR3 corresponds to CASSSAGASGVYNEQFF.